This T cell receptor (beta chain) was observed in a study of cytomegalovirus exposure and HLA in healthy donors. Researchers ran the PCR with 60 Vbeta and 13 Jbeta primers. Produced via immunoSEQ multiplex PCR; TCRdb's table is partial and in-frame only. This sample carries approximately 89,000 clones, over 60% of them seen once, and the ten largest clones take roughly 3.7%. V dropped 4 bases and J dropped 7 bases, with 13 bases sitting between them. Germline V gene data show CDR1 as KGHSH and CDR2 as LQKENI. The CDR3 totals 14 residues. The sequenced material came from PBMCs. This sequence was found in a man aged 30 to 39 in good health and CMV-seronegative. The V and J genes are TRBV18 and TRBJ1-4, with D hard to call. The CDR3 region has the DNA TGTGCCAGCTCACTCGGGAGTGGGCGTGAAAAACTGTTTTTT. Translating it yields CASSLGSGREKLFF. The full variable domain, rest sourced from reference TRBV18 and TRBJ1-4, is NAGVMQNPRHLVRRRGQEARLRCSPMKGHSHVYWYRQLPEEGLKFMVYLQKENIIDESGMPKERFSAEFPKEGPSILRIQQVVRGDSAAYFCASSLGSGREKLFFGSGTQLSVL.